A single sample is the source of the 30 T cell receptor beta chains below, sequenced in a study of T cell responses to AZD1222 COVID-19 vaccine. The protocol was immunoSEQ multiplex PCR, while the TCRdb copy is restricted to in-frame clones and leaves out a portion. The table lists about 140,000 clones, 91% of them singletons, with about 7.5% in the top ten. The source was peripheral blood, collected 28 days after the second dose of the MenACWY control vaccine. These receptors were obtained from an adult who received the MenACWY meningococcal vaccine as a control.

This chain joins TRBV7-9 and TRBJ1-3; D is unclear. With 5 bases removed from V and 1 base from J, the gap between germline ends came to 6 bases. CDR1 and CDR2 (germline): SEHNR, FQNEAQ (reference sequence). This CDR3 is 13 amino acids long. CDR3 amino acids: CASSPKSGNTIYF. The CDR3, as DNA: TGTGCCAGCAGCCCGAAGTCTGGAAACACCATATATTTT.

The chain carries TRBV11-3 and TRBJ2-1; D might be TRBD2 (5 bases). The germline V gene encodes CDR1 SGHNT and CDR2 YENEEA. This CDR3 spans 15 amino acids. V lost 0 bases, J lost 3 bases, and 9 bases lay in between. CDR3 residues: CASSLDVASYNEQFF. DNA for the CDR3: TGTGCCAGCAGCTTAGATGTAGCGAGCTACAATGAGCAGTTCTTC.

Notes on this clone: The same CDR3 can be traced to other DNA sequences in this sample. The chain uses TRBV12-3 or TRBV12-4 and TRBJ2-5; D not resolved. The CDR3 totals 11 residues. Trimming took 6 bases from V and 1 from J, leaving 3 bases between them. The CDR3 loop reads CASSSQETQYF. The CDR3 DNA reads as TGTGCCAGCAGCAGCCAAGAGACCCAGTACTTC.

The V call is TRBV7-9, the J call TRBJ2-5, with 8 bases identical to TRBD1. The CDR3 has 18 amino acids. Trimming took 3 bases from V and 3 from J; bases not matched to a gene: 15. CDR1 and CDR2 from the germline V gene are SEHNR and FQNEAQ (reference sequence). CDR3 region: CASSFFPPRQGLKETQYF. As DNA, the CDR3 is TGTGCCAGCAGCTTTTTCCCCCCCCGACAGGGGCTAAAAGAGACCCAGTACTTC.

V gene TRBV29-1 combines with J gene TRBJ2-5; D gene uncertain. The CDR3 contains 10 residues. The V end lost 7 bases, the J end lost 5 bases, and 8 bases lay between the germline ends. CDR1 and CDR2 from the germline V gene are SQVTM and ANQGSEA. CDR3: CSGLVETQYF. In DNA, the CDR3 is TGCAGCGGCCTAGTGGAGACCCAGTACTTC. The variable domain in full, with the rest retrieved from reference TRBV29-1 and TRBJ2-5, is SAVISQKPSRDICQRGTSLTIQCQVDSQVTMMFWYRQQPGQSLTLIATANQGSEATYESGFVIDKFPISRPNLTFSTLTVSNMSPEDSSIYLCSGLVETQYFGPGTRLLVL.

This rearrangement joins TRBV18 to TRBJ2-7, with 8 bases fitting TRBD2. CDR1 is KGHSH and CDR2 is LQKENI in the germline V gene. The V gene end was trimmed by 5 bases and the J gene end by 6 bases; junction bases not matched to a gene: 12. The CDR3 sequence is 15 residues long. CDR3 amino acids: CASSSNFGLASEQYF. The CDR3 region has the DNA TGTGCCAGCTCATCGAACTTTGGACTAGCCTCCGAGCAGTACTTC. Looking up the rest from reference TRBV18 and TRBJ2-7 gives the full variable domain: NAGVMQNPRHLVRRRGQEARLRCSPMKGHSHVYWYRQLPEEGLKFMVYLQKENIIDESGMPKERFSAEFPKEGPSILRIQQVVRGDSAAYFCASSSNFGLASEQYFGPGTRLTVT.

Regarding this clone: The same CDR3 arises from other DNA sequences in this sample as well. CDR3 residues: CASSVDLRGSYNEQFF. The CDR3 nucleotides read TGTGCCAGCAGCGTAGATTTGAGGGGCTCCTACAATGAGCAGTTCTTC. The chain is built from TRBV9 and TRBJ2-1; possibly TRBD1 or TRBD2 for D (5 bases each). CDR1 is SGDLS and CDR2 is YYNGEE in the germline V gene. The CDR3 covers 16 residues. Trimming took 0 bases from V and 0 from J, leaving 10 bases between them.

The chain links TRBV4-1 to TRBJ2-5, with 14 positions matching TRBD2. The ends lost 0 bases at V and 5 bases at J; junction bases unmatched: 2. The CDR3 is 16 residues long. Germline CDR1 and CDR2: MGHRA and YSYEKL. CDR3 protein: CASSQEGTSGSETQYF. In nucleotides, the CDR3 is TGCGCCAGCAGCCAAGAGGGGACTAGCGGGAGTGAGACCCAGTACTTC.

This rearrangement joins TRBV7-3 to TRBJ2-2, with TRBD2 matching over 9 bases. The CDR3 is 17 amino acids. The trim removed 5 bases at V and 1 base at J, leaving 8 bases unmatched. Germline loops: CDR1 SGHTA, CDR2 FQGTGA. CDR3 loop: CASSLLGAGGNTGELFF. The CDR3 DNA is TGTGCCAGCAGCCTCCTGGGAGCGGGGGGGAACACCGGGGAGCTGTTTTTT. The full variable domain, completed using reference TRBV7-3 and TRBJ2-2, is GAGVSQTPSNKVTEKGKYVELRCDPISGHTALYWYRQSLGQGPEFLIYFQGTGAADDSGLPNDRFFAVRPEGSVSTLKIQRTERGDSAVYLCASSLLGAGGNTGELFFGEGSRLTVL.

The rearrangement uses TRBV27 and TRBJ2-3; 9 bases match TRBD2. Germline lookup yields CDR1 MNHEY and CDR2 SMNVEV (reference sequence). The CDR3 is 14 amino acids. V was pared by 3 bases and J by 6 bases, with 4 bases of the junction left unmatched. CDR3 in amino acids: CASSFSGSADTQYF. The DNA of the CDR3 is TGTGCCAGCAGTTTTAGCGGGAGCGCCGATACGCAGTATTTT.

V gene TRBV6-1 combines with J gene TRBJ2-3; D gene uncertain. Trimming removed 2 bases from V and 1 base from J, with 4 bases in between. Germline CDR1 reads MNHNS; CDR2 reads SASEGT. CDR3 size: 13 residues. CDR3 nucleotides: TGTGCCAGCAGTGAACTGCGCACAGATACGCAGTATTTT. Amino acids: CASSELRTDTQYF.

This chain connects TRBV28 to TRBJ1-2; TRBD1 matches 8 bases. Germline V CDR1 and CDR2: MDHEN, SYDVKM. The CDR3 totals 15 residues. V was pared by 5 bases and J by 3 bases, with 8 bases of the junction left unmatched. Written as DNA, the CDR3 is TGTGCCAGCAGTACCCCTCCAGGGGGCGACTATGGCTACACCTTC. Its protein is CASSTPPGGDYGYTF.

The V gene is TRBV27, the J gene TRBJ2-7; 14 bases fit TRBD2. With V trimmed by 6 bases and J by 4 bases, 8 bases remained unmatched. This CDR3 has 16 residues. Germline CDR1 MNHEY, CDR2 SMNVEV (reference sequence). The CDR3 loop is CASSRRLAGGMYEQYF. CDR3 sequence (DNA): TGTGCCAGCAGCAGGCGACTAGCGGGGGGGATGTACGAGCAGTACTTC.

This chain links TRBV7-8 with TRBJ2-7, with TRBD1 matching over 11 bases. CDR3 size: 15 residues. Germline CDR1 SGHVS, CDR2 FQNEAQ. J was trimmed by 6 bases and V by 0 bases; bases with no gene match: 4. CDR3 DNA: TGTGCCAGCAGCTTAGCATCCGGGACAGGGGGCGAGCAGTACTTC. Its translation is CASSLASGTGGEQYF.

The chain recombines TRBV3-1 (or the pseudogene TRBV3-2) with TRBJ2-7; no definite D call. Trimming took 4 bases from V and 3 from J, leaving 25 bases between them. The CDR3 is made up of 18 amino acids. Looked up from germline, CDR1 is LGHDT and CDR2 is YNNKEL (reference sequence). CDR3 nucleotide sequence: TGTGCCAGCAGCCCTACCCTCTCGGAGAGCGATACCTACTACGAGCAGTACTTC. As protein: CASSPTLSESDTYYEQYF.

The chain employs TRBV6-5 and TRBJ2-5; tentatively, D is TRBD2 (7 bases). The CDR3 contains 15 residues. The V end lost 6 bases, the J end lost 2 bases, and 16 bases lay between the germline ends. Germline V lookup: CDR1 MNHEY, CDR2 SVGAGI. The CDR3 spells CASSPGGWRQETQYF. For the CDR3, the DNA is TGTGCCAGCAGCCCGGGGGGCTGGCGACAAGAGACCCAGTACTTC.

For this clone: The sample holds other DNA sequences that translate to the same CDR3. V is TRBV28 and J is TRBJ1-5; D unclear. The V gene lost 3 bases and the J gene lost 5 bases, with 8 bases spanning the gap. The CDR3 totals 13 residues. Germline V CDR1 and CDR2: MDHEN, SYDVKM. CDR3 sequence (DNA): TGTGCCAGCAGTTTGAGGTCCGATCAGCCCCAGCATTTT. Protein product: CASSLRSDQPQHF.

The chain is built from TRBV6-1 and TRBJ1-5; D not resolved. V was trimmed by 3 bases and J by 7 bases, leaving 10 bases between them. This CDR3 is 13 amino acids long. CDR1 MNHNS and CDR2 SASEGT come from the germline V gene. The CDR3 region is CASSEGSGQPQHF. CDR3 nucleotides: TGTGCCAGCAGTGAGGGTAGCGGACAGCCCCAGCATTTT.

This chain joins TRBV27 and TRBJ2-2, with TRBD1 matching 9 bases. Losses at the gene ends were 5 bases for V and 7 bases for J; bases not matched to a gene: 8. CDR3 length equals 15 residues. Germline CDR1 and CDR2: MNHEY and SMNVEV (reference sequence). The CDR3 here is CASSLAGQGVGELFF. For the CDR3, the DNA is TGTGCCAGCAGTCTGGCGGGACAGGGTGTCGGGGAGCTGTTTTTT.

V gene TRBV18 combines with J gene TRBJ2-2, with 14 bases identical to TRBD2. V was clipped by 3 bases and J by 7 bases; unmatched bases: 4. Germline CDR1 reads KGHSH; CDR2 reads LQKENI. This CDR3 has 16 residues. In DNA form, the CDR3 reads TGTGCCAGCTCACCGGGACTAGCGGGGGTCGTCGGGGAGCTGTTTTTT. The encoded protein is CASSPGLAGVVGELFF.

V and J are TRBV7-2 and TRBJ1-1; 12 bases align to TRBD1. Unmatched junction bases numbered 13, after V lost 0 bases and J lost 2 bases. CDR3 length equals 20 residues. The germline V gene has CDR1 SGHTA and CDR2 FQGNSA. The CDR3 DNA follows: TGTGCCAGCAGCTTAGCGGGACAGGGGGCTCCCCCACCACTAAACACTGAAGCTTTCTTT. This codes for CASSLAGQGAPPPLNTEAFF.

This sequence joins TRBV5-6 and TRBJ2-5, with 8 bases fitting TRBD1. Per germline, CDR1 SGHDT and CDR2 YYEEEE. This CDR3 comprises 16 residues. The V and J ends lost 1 base and 5 bases, in that order; junction bases with no gene match: 10. CDR3 protein: CASSLRSGQASETQYF. The CDR3 region has the DNA TGTGCCAGCAGCTTGCGGTCGGGACAGGCCTCGGAGACCCAGTACTTC.

CDR3 DNA: TGTGCCAGCAGTAGGCAAGAAAACACCGGGGAGCTGTTTTTT. It encodes CASSRQENTGELFF. The chain recombines TRBV6-5 with TRBJ2-2; D gene unclear. The CDR3 covers 14 residues. CDR1 is MNHEY, CDR2 SVGAGI, per germline. The V end lost 5 bases, the J end lost 2 bases, and 9 bases lay between the germline ends.

The chain is built from TRBV3-1 (or the pseudogene TRBV3-2) and TRBJ1-6; D is unclear. This CDR3 region has 14 residues. Trimming took off 7 bases at V and 12 bases at J, with 19 bases between the two ends. Germline loops: CDR1 LGHDT, CDR2 YNNKEL (reference sequence). The CDR3 loop is CASTLSWTSEPLHF. CDR3 DNA sequence: TGTGCCAGCACTCTATCGTGGACCTCCGAACCCCTCCACTTT.

J is TRBJ1-2 and V is TRBV3-1 (or the pseudogene TRBV3-2), with a tentative D call TRBD1 (5 bases). V was cut by 0 bases and J by 2 bases, with 10 bases left in between. The CDR3 is made up of 15 amino acids. The V gene's germline CDR1 is LGHDT and CDR2 YNNKEL (reference sequence). DNA for the CDR3: TGTGCCAGCAGCCAAGACCTCGGGGCGAACTATGGCTACACCTTC. As protein: CASSQDLGANYGYTF.

The V call is TRBV5-1, the J call TRBJ1-3; 9 nucleotides match TRBD1. V shed 5 bases and J 3 bases; nucleotides not matched to a gene: 6. The CDR3 contains 15 residues. Germline CDR1 reads SGHRS; CDR2 reads YFSETQ. CDR3 nucleotides: TGCGCCAGCAGTCCCGGGACAGGGAATGGAAACACCATATATTTT. This encodes CASSPGTGNGNTIYF.

Here the CDR3 DNA reads TGTGCCAGCAGCCAGGACAGGGGGACTAACTATGGCTACACCTTC. This codes for CASSQDRGTNYGYTF. The chain links TRBV7-3 to TRBJ1-2; TRBD1 aligns across 10 bases. The CDR3 contains 15 residues. Per the germline V gene, CDR1 is SGHTA and CDR2 is FQGTGA. Trimming cost V 5 bases and J 0 bases; bases outside gene matches: 3.

The genes are TRBV7-2 and TRBJ1-5; D not resolved. Germline V gene data show CDR1 as SGHTA and CDR2 as FQGNSA. The CDR3 spans 13 residues. Trimming took off 5 bases at V and 0 bases at J, with 5 bases between the two ends. This CDR3 reads CASSPNSNQPQHF. The CDR3, as DNA: TGTGCCAGCAGCCCAAATAGCAATCAGCCCCAGCATTTT.

This chain joins TRBV18 and TRBJ1-5; no clear D gene. Germline-derived CDR1 and CDR2 are KGHSH and LQKENI. V was trimmed by 3 bases and J by 0 bases, leaving 15 bases between them. The CDR3 totals 17 residues. The CDR3 loop is CASSPPGGVNSNQPQHF. The CDR3 coding sequence is TGTGCCAGCTCACCCCCGGGCGGGGTGAATAGCAATCAGCCCCAGCATTTT.

This chain uses TRBV6-5 with TRBJ1-1; 7 bases are a match to TRBD1. The CDR3 sequence is 15 residues long. J lost 0 bases, V lost 4 bases, and 5 bases had no gene match. From germline, CDR1 is MNHEY and CDR2 SVGAGI. DNA of the CDR3: TGTGCCAGCAGTTCTGGGACAGCGGTGAACACTGAAGCTTTCTTT. It specifies CASSSGTAVNTEAFF.